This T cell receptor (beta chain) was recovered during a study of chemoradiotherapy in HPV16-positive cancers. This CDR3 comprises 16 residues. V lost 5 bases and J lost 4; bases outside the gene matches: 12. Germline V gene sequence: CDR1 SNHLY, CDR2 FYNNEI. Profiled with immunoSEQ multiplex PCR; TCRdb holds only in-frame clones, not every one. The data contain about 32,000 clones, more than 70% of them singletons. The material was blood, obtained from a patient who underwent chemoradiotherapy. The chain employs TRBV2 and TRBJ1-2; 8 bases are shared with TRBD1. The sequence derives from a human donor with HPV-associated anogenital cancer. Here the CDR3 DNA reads TGTGCCAGCAGTCCCCGACAGGGGCCCACAATCTATGGCTACACCTTC. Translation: CASSPRQGPTIYGYTF.